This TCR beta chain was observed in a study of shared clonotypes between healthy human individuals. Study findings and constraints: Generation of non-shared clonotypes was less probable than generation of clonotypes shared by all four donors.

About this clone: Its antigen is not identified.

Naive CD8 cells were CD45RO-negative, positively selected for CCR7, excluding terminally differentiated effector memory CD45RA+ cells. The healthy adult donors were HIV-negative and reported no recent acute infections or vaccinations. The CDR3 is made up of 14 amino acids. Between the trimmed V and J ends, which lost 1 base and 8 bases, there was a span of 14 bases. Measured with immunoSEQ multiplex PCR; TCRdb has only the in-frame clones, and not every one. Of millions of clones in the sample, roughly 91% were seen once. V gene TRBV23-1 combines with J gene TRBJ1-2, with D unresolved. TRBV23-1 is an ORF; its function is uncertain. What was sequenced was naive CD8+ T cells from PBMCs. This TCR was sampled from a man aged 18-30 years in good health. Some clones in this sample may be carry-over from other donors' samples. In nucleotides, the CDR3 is TGCGCCAGCAGTCAATGCCCCCCCGGTACGGGCTACACCTTC. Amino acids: CASSQCPPGTGYTF.